This T cell receptor (beta chain) is from a study of blood T cell repertoires in COVID-19. Study-wide background: COVID-19 samples, acute and convalescent, were from the United States, Italy and Spain.

In the authors' methods: Amplifying reference gene primers gave estimates of nucleated cell counts. Here immunoSEQ multiplex PCR was the method, and the copy in TCRdb shows in-frame clones only, minus some. V and J calls and clone size are copied from that table; D and trimming were computed from the DNA. Altogether around 500,000 clones are present, more than 85% being singletons, with the ten largest covering 7% to 10%. The CDR3 runs to 16 residues. The J segment lost 0 bases and the V segment lost 5 bases, leaving 3 bases of the junction unmatched. Germline CDR1 KGHSH, CDR2 LQKENI. Participants' reported clinical history set cohort assignment. This clone occurred once.

This sequence was found in a woman aged 55 to 70 who had recovered from COVID-19. V usage is TRBV18 and J usage is TRBJ2-3; 12 nucleotides agree with TRBD2. Sequences were obtained from PBMCs or T cells enriched from blood (not recorded which). The CDR3 coding sequence is TGTGCCAGCTCATCCGGACTAGCGGGGAGCACAGATACGCAGTATTTT. Encoded protein: CASSSGLAGSTDTQYF.